This T cell receptor beta chain was observed in a study of T cells in localized non-small cell lung cancer (dated by TCRdb to 2019 to 2021). With respect to the entire study: The study analyzed T cell repertoires of about 230 early-stage NSCLC patients, comparing tumors and uninvolved tumor-adjacent lungs. The cohort consisted of about 240 treatment-naive NSCLC patients whose localized lung tumors had been resected. Of the NSCLC patients, 129 were male and approximately 100 were female, and the mean age was about 69 years.

Looking up the germline V gene yields CDR1 ENHRY and CDR2 SYGVKD. The CDR3, from cysteine to phenylalanine, totals 13 residues. Only the CDR3 DNA is retained, 39 bases long and in frame from the first base. Trimming at the junction amounts to 6 bases on V and 3 bases on J, and the germline ends lie 8 bases apart. At diagnosis, peripheral blood, uninvolved tumor-adjacent lung and tumor were collected and were preserved as a mix of fresh-frozen and FFPE material. For TCR repertoire profiling, blood samples were analyzed in the form of peripheral blood mononuclear cells. Of note for this clone: Its antigen is currently not known. One base away there is no much larger clone; base qualities are not given.

Findings and caveats that apply to the study as a whole: Since the design was exploratory, TCR variables were selected using unadjusted p-values with no false-discovery rate correction. Uninvolved tumor-adjacent lung showed the highest T cell clonality, higher than tumor, which suggests more focused antigenic responses in the uninvolved tumor-adjacent lung. Higher blood T cell density associated with longer overall survival, while higher adjacent-lung clonality associated with shorter survival. Because multi-region sequencing of the tumors was not done, intratumor heterogeneity could not be ruled out. A median of around 57 of the top 100 tumor clones turned up in the paired uninvolved adjacent lung, and roughly 30 of those clones also ranked among the top 100 of that same adjacent lung.

TCR beta CDR3 regions were sequenced from DNA using the immunoSEQ Assay. As for the original processing: To compute T cell density, TCR beta template counts were normalized to usable DNA, which was estimated by amplifying housekeeping genes. The preseqR package was used to estimate richness by extrapolating to 400,000 templates for PBMC samples and to 120,000 templates for tissue samples. Clonality was defined as one minus Pielou's evenness. Tissue-enriched TCRs were identified by differential abundance testing using productive amino-acid clonotypes, minimum total count 5 and alpha 0.1. The Jaccard Index and the Morisita Overlap Index were used to quantify repertoire overlap between compartments. GLIPH clustered TCR beta CDR3s with public tetramer-defined viral CDR3s; viral motifs required at least three viral sequences plus V-gene enrichment. TCRdb took over this immuneACCESS table, retaining in-frame rearrangements with V and J assigned. Such tables are incomplete; in checked studies, under half of the missing clones stem from an unresolved V gene, and the remainder is unexplained. Clone size and the V and J calls come from that table; the DNA yielded D and trimming. This sample gives 25,000 to 30,000 clones in total; around 81% of them show up just once. Of the sample, 5.3% is held by the ten largest clones.

This sequence uses TRBV10-3 and TRBJ1-4; TRBD1 is a possible D gene, resting on 6 matching bases. The sample was peripheral blood mononuclear cells, taken before any cancer treatment. The sequence derives from a man aged 35 to 69 with stage III lung adenocarcinoma. The CDR3 protein is CAISGQPNEKLFF. The sequenced DNA: TGTGCCATCAGCGGACAGCCTAATGAAAAACTGTTTTTT.